The T cell receptor (beta chain) under discussion was sequenced for a study of spatial heterogeneity in lung cancer. This clonotype is deemed medium-sized. TCRdb ran MiXCR on the 5' RACE reads and lists one entry per CDR3 protein. The sample carries over 950 distinct CDR3 sequences, around 30% recorded once. The CDR3 length is 17 residues. The germline V gene encodes CDR1 SQVTM and CDR2 ANQGSEA. V was trimmed by 0 bases and J by 3 bases, leaving 18 bases between them. As to time point: sample taken at primary tumor resection. The rearrangement uses TRBV29-1 and TRBJ2-4, with a weak D call TRBD2 (6 bases). The source was normal lung tissue next to the tumor, collected at surgery. The sequence was collected from a female donor with early-stage non-small cell lung cancer. The CDR3 DNA is TGCAGCGTTGAAGAATCGGGGCGGGGCCTAGGCAAAAACATTCAGTACTTC. Its protein is CSVEESGRGLGKNIQYF.